The 26 T cell receptor beta chains below all came from one sample that was sequenced in a study of blood T cell repertoires in COVID-19. Sequencing was performed with immunoSEQ multiplex PCR; in TCRdb, only in-frame clones are kept and a portion is missing. The table lists tens of thousands of clones, 75% to 90% of them singletons. Material: peripheral blood. The receptors were gathered from a man in his fifties or sixties with acute or convalescent COVID-19.

The chain recombines TRBV11-3 with TRBJ2-1, with 10 bases matching TRBD2. V lost 4 bases, J lost 5 bases, and 5 bases stayed unmatched. Germline CDR1 reads SGHNT; CDR2 reads YENEEA. CDR3 size: 15 residues. The CDR3 here is CASSWGLAQHNEQFF. DNA of the CDR3: TGTGCCAGCAGCTGGGGACTAGCGCAACACAATGAGCAGTTCTTC.

V and J are TRBV9 and TRBJ2-3, with D perhaps TRBD1 (6 bases). V shed 2 bases and J shed 2 bases, with 12 bases lying between them. The CDR3 is 15 residues long. Per germline, CDR1 SGDLS and CDR2 YYNGEE. CDR3 sequence reads: CASSVHGGDTDTQYF. The CDR3 DNA sequence: TGTGCCAGCAGCGTTCATGGGGGCGACACAGATACGCAGTATTTT.

The genes are TRBV14 and TRBJ2-1; 8 bases line up with TRBD2. The ends lost 6 bases at V and 4 bases at J; junction bases unmatched: 8. CDR1 SGHDN and CDR2 FVKESK come from the germline V gene. CDR3 length: 15 amino acids. CDR3 coding DNA: TGTGCCAGCAGGCCGACAGCGGGGGCTTACAATGAGCAGTTCTTC. Translating gives CASRPTAGAYNEQFF.

The gene calls are TRBV6-4 and TRBJ2-2, with no clear D. The CDR3 sequence is 13 residues long. The germline V gene encodes CDR1 MRHNA and CDR2 SNTAGT. V was clipped by 6 bases and J by 4 bases, with 9 bases between them. The DNA of the CDR3 is TGTGCCAGCAGACCCGAGAGCACCGGGGAGCTGTTTTTT. It specifies CASRPESTGELFF.

This chain uses TRBV3-1 (or the pseudogene TRBV3-2) with TRBJ2-5; a weak D match, TRBD2 (7 bases). Per germline, CDR1 LGHDT and CDR2 YNNKEL (reference sequence). Trimming cost V 1 base and J 3 bases, with 15 bases left between them. The CDR3 spans 16 residues. The CDR3 DNA follows: TGTGCCAGCAGCCAAGTTCTTAGGGGGGGGAAAGAGACCCAGTACTTC. Translating it yields CASSQVLRGGKETQYF.

The V gene is TRBV6-4, the J gene TRBJ1-1; tentative D call: TRBD1 (5 bases). V was clipped by 3 bases and J by 9 bases, with 14 bases between them. CDR1 MRHNA and CDR2 SNTAGT come from the germline V gene. CDR3 length equals 13 residues. CDR3 in amino acids: CASSEDGGDQAFF. The CDR3 nucleotides read TGTGCCAGCAGTGAGGATGGGGGGGACCAAGCTTTCTTT.

This rearrangement joins TRBV4-2 to TRBJ2-3; 8 bases are shared with TRBD2. The CDR3 has 17 residues. J gave up 0 bases and V 3 bases, and 8 bases lay outside the gene matches. Germline assignment: CDR1 LGHNA and CDR2 YNFKEQ. CDR3: CASSQFVSGMSTDTQYF. The CDR3 nucleotides are TGTGCCAGCAGCCAGTTCGTTAGCGGGATGAGCACAGATACGCAGTATTTT.

The chain couples TRBV19 to TRBJ1-1, with 9 bases matching TRBD1. CDR1 and CDR2 (germline): LNHDA, SQIVND (reference sequence). This CDR3 is built from 15 residues. J gave up 1 base and V 7 bases, and 7 bases lay outside the gene matches. The CDR3 DNA is TGTGCCAGTATAGCCCCGGGACAGGGGAACACTGAAGCTTTCTTT. It specifies CASIAPGQGNTEAFF.

V and J are TRBV13 and TRBJ1-1; D remains ambiguous. CDR1 and CDR2 (germline): PRHDT, FYEKMQ (reference sequence). The CDR3 covers 15 residues. V was clipped by 6 bases and J by 7 bases, with 21 bases between them. The CDR3 sequence is CASSRRAGVRNEAFF. The DNA of the CDR3 is TGTGCCAGCAGTCGGCGGGCGGGCGTTAGAAATGAAGCTTTCTTT.

The chain employs TRBV5-1 and TRBJ1-4, with TRBD1 as a possible D gene (5 bases). The V end lost 4 bases, the J end lost 8 bases, and 12 bases lay between the germline ends. In germline, CDR1 is SGHRS, CDR2 YFSETQ. CDR3 length: 13 amino acids. In DNA, the CDR3 is TGCGCCAGCAGCACAGACAGTCTAGAAAAACTGTTTTTT. Translated: CASSTDSLEKLFF. The whole variable domain, remainder taken from reference TRBV5-1 and TRBJ1-4, is KAGVTQTPRYLIKTRGQQVTLSCSPISGHRSVSWYQQTPGQGLQFLFEYFSETQRNKGNFPGRFSGRQFSNSRSEMNVSTLELGDSALYLCASSTDSLEKLFFGSGTQLSVL.

Only one count was recorded for this clone. The chain has TRBV5-6 and TRBJ2-7; no clear D. V lost 1 base to trimming and J lost 5 bases, with 10 bases between them. The germline V gene has CDR1 SGHDT and CDR2 YYEEEE. CDR3 length equals 13 residues. For the CDR3, the DNA is TGTGCCAGCAGCTTGCCCCCGGTTAACGAGCAGTACTTC. This encodes CASSLPPVNEQYF.

This clone was detected once. CDR3 bases: TGTGCCAGCTCACCACTAGTAACAGGGTCCACGGGCACTGAAGCTTTCTTT. The encoded protein is CASSPLVTGSTGTEAFF. The V gene is TRBV18, the J gene TRBJ1-1, with a weak D call TRBD1 (6 bases). The V gene's germline CDR1 is KGHSH and CDR2 LQKENI. The CDR3 is made up of 17 amino acids. The V end lost 1 base, the J end lost 4 bases, and 19 bases lay between the germline ends. Supplemented by reference TRBV18 and TRBJ1-1, the full variable domain reads NAGVMQNPRHLVRRRGQEARLRCSPMKGHSHVYWYRQLPEEGLKFMVYLQKENIIDESGMPKERFSAEFPKEGPSILRIQQVVRGDSAAYFCASSPLVTGSTGTEAFFGQGTRLTVV.

This rearrangement joins TRBV6-5 to TRBJ1-4, with 7 positions matching TRBD1. The CDR3 is 14 residues long. CDR1 is MNHEY and CDR2 is SVGAGI in the germline V gene. The J segment lost 3 bases and the V segment lost 4 bases, leaving 2 bases of the junction unmatched. CDR3 residues: CASSFQGANEKLFF. The CDR3, as DNA: TGTGCCAGCAGTTTCCAGGGGGCTAATGAAAAACTGTTTTTT.

Here the CDR3 reads CATSRGGLAGNEQFF. CDR3 coding DNA: TGTGCCACCAGCAGAGGGGGACTAGCGGGCAATGAGCAGTTCTTC. The rearrangement uses TRBV15 and TRBJ2-1, with 12 bases that match TRBD2. This CDR3 region has 15 residues. Germline values: CDR1 LNHNV, CDR2 YYDKDF (reference sequence). Trimming took 1 base from V and 6 from J; bases not matched to a gene: 1. The complete variable domain, with remaining parts taken from reference TRBV15 and TRBJ2-1, reads DAMVIQNPRYQVTQFGKPVTLSCSQTLNHNVMYWYQQKSSQAPKLLFHYYDKDFNNEADTPDNFQSRRPNTSFCFLDIRSPGLGDTAMYLCATSRGGLAGNEQFFGPGTRLTVL.

The chain uses TRBV5-1 and TRBJ1-4, with 7 positions matching TRBD1. This CDR3 is built from 15 residues. Trimming removed 5 bases from V and 3 bases from J; junction bases left unmatched: 7. Germline CDR1 and CDR2: SGHRS and YFSETQ. CDR3 protein: CASRDTGTANEKLFF. The CDR3 coding sequence is TGCGCCAGCAGGGATACCGGGACAGCTAATGAAAAACTGTTTTTT. Supplemented by reference TRBV5-1 and TRBJ1-4, the full variable domain reads KAGVTQTPRYLIKTRGQQVTLSCSPISGHRSVSWYQQTPGQGLQFLFEYFSETQRNKGNFPGRFSGRQFSNSRSEMNVSTLELGDSALYLCASRDTGTANEKLFFGSGTQLSVL.

The chain recombines TRBV28 with TRBJ1-4, with D perhaps TRBD1 (5 bases). CDR3 size: 12 residues. Looked up from germline, CDR1 is MDHEN and CDR2 is SYDVKM. V was clipped by 7 bases and J by 10 bases, with 13 bases between them. CDR3 amino acids: CASTPPGGKLFF. The CDR3 region has the DNA TGTGCCAGCACCCCCCCGGGGGGAAAACTGTTTTTT.

The chain's CDR3 is CASSPRTGGTPDTQYF. CDR3 bases: TGTGCCAGCAGTCCCCGGACAGGGGGCACCCCAGATACGCAGTATTTT. The J gene is TRBJ2-3, the V gene TRBV28; 11 bases line up with TRBD1. Trimming at V came to 5 bases and at J to 4 bases, leaving 8 bases not matched to a gene. This CDR3 contains 16 residues. The germline gives CDR1 MDHEN, CDR2 SYDVKM.

The chain carries TRBV6-5 and TRBJ2-7; possibly TRBD2 for D (5 bases). The CDR3 runs to 16 residues. Trimming took 2 bases from V and 6 from J, leaving 20 bases between them. The germline V gene has CDR1 MNHEY and CDR2 SVGAGI. The CDR3 sequence: CASSYSPRRADSEQYF. In nucleotides, the CDR3 is TGTGCCAGCAGTTACAGCCCTAGGCGGGCTGATTCCGAGCAGTACTTC.

The chain joins TRBV10-3 to TRBJ2-5; 8 bases agree with TRBD1. Germline CDR1 reads ENHRY; CDR2 reads SYGVKD. The ends lost 3 bases at V and 4 bases at J; junction bases unmatched: 7. CDR3 length: 15 residues. The CDR3 DNA follows: TGTGCCATCAGTGAAGGGCAGGGGGCGGGAGAGACCCAGTACTTC. Translated: CAISEGQGAGETQYF.

The chain employs TRBV10-1 and TRBJ2-1; maybe TRBD1 (7 bases). V gave up 6 bases and J gave up 6 bases, with 18 bases separating them. CDR3 length: 15 residues. Germline V gives CDR1 WNHNN, CDR2 SYGVQD (reference sequence). CDR3: CASRDAGGSGNEQFF. CDR3 in DNA: TGCGCCAGCAGGGACGCAGGGGGGTCGGGCAATGAGCAGTTCTTC.

The rearrangement uses TRBV9 and TRBJ2-1; D remains unclear. CDR3 length: 14 amino acids. Germline loops: CDR1 SGDLS, CDR2 YYNGEE. The V end lost 4 bases, the J end lost 8 bases, and 16 bases lay between the germline ends. CDR3 coding DNA: TGTGCCAGCAGCCCCCGGGTCATTATGGATGAGCAGTTCTTC. Translating it yields CASSPRVIMDEQFF. The full variable domain, completed using reference TRBV9 and TRBJ2-1, is DSGVTQTPKHLITATGQRVTLRCSPRSGDLSVYWYQQSLDQGLQFLIQYYNGEERAKGNILERFSAQQFPDLHSELNLSSLELGDSALYFCASSPRVIMDEQFFGPGTRLTVL.

The rearrangement joins TRBV11-2 to TRBJ2-7; TRBD1 agrees at 7 bases. From germline, CDR1 is SGHAT and CDR2 FQNNGV. Trimming removed 5 bases from V and 3 bases from J; junction bases left unmatched: 7. This CDR3 has 14 amino acids. The CDR3 DNA sequence: TGTGCCAGCAGCCCGTGGGACAGTTTCTACGAGCAGTACTTC. Translation gives CASSPWDSFYEQYF.

The chain links TRBV5-3 to TRBJ1-1, with 11 bases aligning to TRBD1. TRBV5-3 is designated an ORF whose function remains uncertain. This CDR3 is 14 amino acids long. J lost 5 bases, V lost 2 bases, and 2 bases had no gene match. CDR3 bases: TGTGCCAGAAGCTTTGGGACAGGGGGAACTGAAGCTTTCTTT. It encodes CARSFGTGGTEAFF.

CDR3 nucleotide sequence: TGCGCCAGCAGCTACTTCGGGGAGAGCACAGATACGCAGTATTTT. Its translation: CASSYFGESTDTQYF. The gene calls are TRBV5-1 and TRBJ2-3; D is possibly TRBD2 (5 bases). Trimming shortened V by 3 bases and J by 0 bases, and 11 bases separated the two germline ends. Germline assignment: CDR1 SGHRS and CDR2 YFSETQ. The length of the CDR3 is 15 residues.

The chain links TRBV20-1 to TRBJ2-7; no definite D call. The CDR3 spans 10 residues. CDR1 and CDR2 from the germline V gene are DFQATT and SNEGSKA (reference sequence). Trimming shortened V by 5 bases and J by 1 base, and 3 bases separated the two germline ends. CDR3 sequence (DNA): TGCAGTGCTCAGTCCTACGAGCAGTACTTC. Translation: CSAQSYEQYF.

This rearrangement joins TRBV11-3 to TRBJ1-1; D remains unclear. The CDR3 runs to 14 residues. Germline V CDR1 and CDR2: SGHNT, YENEEA. V was shortened by 1 base and J by 2 bases, with 8 bases between the two germline ends. CDR3 sequence: CASSLGEVNTEAFF. The CDR3 region has the DNA TGTGCCAGCAGCTTAGGGGAGGTCAACACTGAAGCTTTCTTT.